This TCR beta chain emerged from a study of blood T cell repertoires in COVID-19. Study summary: The samples span acute and convalescent COVID-19 from the United States, Italy and Spain. Sources were T cells, B-cell-depleted T cells, or PBMCs; the material itself was cDNA or gDNA.

This clone was counted once. V trimming: 0 bases; J trimming: 9 bases; junction bases outside the gene matches: 6. Germline V gives CDR1 KGHSH, CDR2 LQKENI. The CDR3 contains 15 residues. Some clones are missing from TCRdb's copy, which holds only in-frame ones; the method was immunoSEQ multiplex PCR. The sample shows about 280,000 clones, 70% to 90% of them seen only once. Either two negative PCRs, clearance, or symptom resolution qualified Cohort 3 donors as recovered. J is TRBJ2-1 and V is TRBV18; 9 bases agree with TRBD2. Sequenced: PBMCs or T cells enriched from blood (not recorded which). This TCR was sampled from a woman aged 40 to 50 who had recovered from COVID-19. DNA of the CDR3: TGTGCCAGCTCACCACCAATAGCGGGAGATACTGAGCAGTTCTTC. It encodes CASSPPIAGDTEQFF.